This entry concerns a single TCR beta chain. V was pared by 8 bases and J by 4 bases, with 12 bases of the junction left unmatched. This CDR3 spans 16 amino acids. Germline V gene lookup returns CDR1 MNHEY and CDR2 SMNVEV (reference sequence). The sample originates from a study of blood T cell repertoires in COVID-19. Assay used: immunoSEQ multiplex PCR; TCRdb lists only in-frame clones, some missing. The sample has more than 200,000 clones; 65% to 85% are singletons. This receptor was obtained from a man between 35 and 55 years old with acute or convalescent COVID-19. Sample: peripheral blood. The V and J genes are TRBV27 and TRBJ2-2, with 8 bases fitting TRBD1. The CDR3 nucleotides are TGTGCCAGCGGGGATAACAGGGGGATGACCACCGGGGAGCTGTTTTTT. It encodes CASGDNRGMTTGELFF.